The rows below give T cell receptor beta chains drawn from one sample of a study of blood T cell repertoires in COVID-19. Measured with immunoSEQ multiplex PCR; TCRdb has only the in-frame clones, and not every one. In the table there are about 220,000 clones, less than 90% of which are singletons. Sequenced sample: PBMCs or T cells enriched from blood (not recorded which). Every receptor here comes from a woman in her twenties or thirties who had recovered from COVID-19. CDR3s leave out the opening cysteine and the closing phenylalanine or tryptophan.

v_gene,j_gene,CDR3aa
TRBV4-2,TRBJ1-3,ASSQESQVHLSGNTIY
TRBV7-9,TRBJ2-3,ASSSTSGEVPDTQY
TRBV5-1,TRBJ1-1,ASSLETGAREAF
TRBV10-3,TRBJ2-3,AISDSGQGADTQY
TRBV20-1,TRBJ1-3,SASSGLRQGFFRGNTIY
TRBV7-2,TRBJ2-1,ASSFLAGTYNEQF
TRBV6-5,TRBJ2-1,ASSYTHGNEQF
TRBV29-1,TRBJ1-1,SVLERFQITGTRGRTEAF
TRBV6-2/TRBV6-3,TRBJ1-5,ASSFSGAQPQH
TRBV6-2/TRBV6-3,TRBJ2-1,ASSRQGARGSSYNEQF
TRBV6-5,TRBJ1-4,ASTSNGATNEKLF
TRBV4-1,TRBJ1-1,ASSHSSGDMNTEAF
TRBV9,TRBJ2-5,ASSPRGASGGETQY
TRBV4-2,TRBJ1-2,ASSQAEDRAHYGYT
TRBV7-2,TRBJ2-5,ASSIQTGTGIETQY
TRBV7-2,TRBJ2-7,ASSLANSGVHEQY
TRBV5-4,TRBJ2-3,ASSSLLAGVEDTQY
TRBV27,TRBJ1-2,ASTPKGTAFYGYT
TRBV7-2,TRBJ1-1,ASSTTGQGAEGNTEAF
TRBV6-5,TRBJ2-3,ASSYGPGGGTDTQY
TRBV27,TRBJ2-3,ASTTGVHTDTQY
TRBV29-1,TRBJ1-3,SVEEGQGINTIY
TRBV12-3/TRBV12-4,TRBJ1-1,ASSLSRGSEAF
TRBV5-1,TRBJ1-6,ASRGGNSPLH
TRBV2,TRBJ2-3,ASRGTSGGISTDTQY
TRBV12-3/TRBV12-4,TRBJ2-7,ASSPGTSYEQY
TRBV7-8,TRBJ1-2,ASSPGQGFGLGGYT